Listed below are T cell receptor beta chains from one sample, sequenced in a study of beta chain features in type 1 diabetes. The data were produced by immunoSEQ multiplex PCR, yet TCRdb's version contains in-frame clones alone and is incomplete. Among roughly 330,000 clones listed, about 14% were seen once. The sample taken for sequencing was naive CD4+ T cells from blood. The receptor source for this set is a woman under 30 with type 1 diabetes. Both conserved end residues are part of each CDR3. The D gene is left open where the match is weak. Clone size is not always given. Where it is, it says once, few, many or a class for expanded clones.

abundance,j_gene,v_gene,d_gene,CDR3nt,CDR3aa
few,TRBJ1-2,TRBV2,-,TGTGCCAGCAGTACCGGACAGCCTGTATATGGCTACACCTTC,CASSTGQPVYGYTF
few,TRBJ2-2,TRBV11-2,-,TGTGCCAGCAGCTTAAACCCACCGGGGAGTACCGGGGAGCTGTTTTTT,CASSLNPPGSTGELFF
-,TRBJ1-1,TRBV19,-,TGTGCCAGTATAAAGGGAGGCATGAACACTGAAGCTTTCTTT,CASIKGGMNTEAFF
-,TRBJ1-1,TRBV18,-,TGTGCCAGCTCACTACGTGAGCCCCGAATCGCTGAAGCTTTCTTT,CASSLREPRIAEAFF
-,TRBJ2-3,TRBV5-4,TRBD1,TGTGCCAGCAGCTACGGACAGGGGATGGATACGCAGTATTTT,CASSYGQGMDTQYF
few,TRBJ1-2,TRBV30,-,TGTGCCTGGAGCCGTACAGGGATGGAAGGCTACACCTTC,CAWSRTGMEGYTF
-,TRBJ2-1,TRBV27,-,TGTGCCAGCAGCCGGGACTTCGCCAGCTCCTACAATGAGCAGTTCTTC,CASSRDFASSYNEQFF
few,TRBJ2-7,TRBV18,-,TGTGCCAGCTCACCGGTCGGCACTACCTACTCCTACGAGCAGTACTTC,CASSPVGTTYSYEQYF
-,TRBJ2-5,TRBV11-2,TRBD2,TGTGCCAGCAGCGCGACCTATAGCGGGAGGAGGAGTGAGACCCAGTACTTC,CASSATYSGRRSETQYF
few,TRBJ2-7,TRBV18,TRBD2,TGTGCCAGCTCACAGGAGGGGACTAGCGGGTCCTACGAGCAGTACTTC,CASSQEGTSGSYEQYF
-,TRBJ2-3,TRBV4-1,-,TGCGCCAGCAGCCAACCGACAGCCACAGATACGCAGTATTTT,CASSQPTATDTQYF
-,TRBJ2-1,TRBV4-2,TRBD2,TGTGCCAGCAGCCAAGAGTTTAGCGGGAGCTTAGGAGCCGCCTCCTACAATGAGCAGTTCTTC,CASSQEFSGSLGAASYNEQFF
few,TRBJ2-1,TRBV27,TRBD1,TGTGCCAGCAGTCCGGGACAGGTTCTGAATGAGCAGTTCTTC,CASSPGQVLNEQFF
-,TRBJ2-1,TRBV9,TRBD1,TGTGCCAGCAGCGCCGGACAGGGGCACGGAGATGAGCAGTTCTTC,CASSAGQGHGDEQFF
few,TRBJ2-2,TRBV5-1,-,TGCGCCAGCAGCTTTGAGGTAGCCAGGGAGCTGTTTTTT,CASSFEVARELFF
-,TRBJ1-2,TRBV18,-,TGTGCCAGCTCACCCTCAATTAACCTATACTATGGCTACACCTTC,CASSPSINLYYGYTF
many,TRBJ2-2,TRBV29-1,-,TGCAGCGTTCACGGGGGGAACACCGGGGAGCTGTTTTTT,CSVHGGNTGELFF
few,TRBJ1-1,TRBV28,-,TGTGCCAGCAATAGAGTACTACTTTCAGAAGCTTTCTTT,CASNRVLLSEAFF
-,TRBJ1-2,TRBV15,-,TGTGCCACCAGCAGGAGAGGATCTAACTATGGCTACACCTTC,CATSRRGSNYGYTF
-,TRBJ1-5,TRBV19,TRBD1,TGTGCCAGTAGTACCGACAGGGAAGTCCAGCCCCAGCATTTT,CASSTDREVQPQHF
-,TRBJ1-1,TRBV7-3,-,TGTGCCAGCAGCTTAGCCGACAGCCTTGAAGCTTTCTTT,CASSLADSLEAFF
-,TRBJ1-1,TRBV7-2,-,TGTGCCAGCAGCTTAGTCTCCGTAGGGGCTACTGAAGCTTTCTTT,CASSLVSVGATEAFF
-,TRBJ2-7,TRBV9,-,TGTGCCAGCAGCGCCCTTCCCGGATCCGGGAGTGCCGAGCAGTACTTC,CASSALPGSGSAEQYF
-,TRBJ2-3,TRBV2,TRBD1,TGTGCCAGCAGCTACTCCGGGACAGGAGGAGATACGCAGTATTTT,CASSYSGTGGDTQYF
few,TRBJ2-7,TRBV20-1,TRBD2,TGCAGTGCCGGGGGGTCCTACGAGCAGTACTTC,CSAGGSYEQYF
-,TRBJ2-1,TRBV7-2,-,TGTGCCAGCAGCTTGGCGGAATACAATGAGCAGTTCTTC,CASSLAEYNEQFF
few,TRBJ2-3,TRBV5-1,TRBD1,TGCGCCAGCAGCTTGTCAGGACAGGGGGCGCAGTATTTT,CASSLSGQGAQYF